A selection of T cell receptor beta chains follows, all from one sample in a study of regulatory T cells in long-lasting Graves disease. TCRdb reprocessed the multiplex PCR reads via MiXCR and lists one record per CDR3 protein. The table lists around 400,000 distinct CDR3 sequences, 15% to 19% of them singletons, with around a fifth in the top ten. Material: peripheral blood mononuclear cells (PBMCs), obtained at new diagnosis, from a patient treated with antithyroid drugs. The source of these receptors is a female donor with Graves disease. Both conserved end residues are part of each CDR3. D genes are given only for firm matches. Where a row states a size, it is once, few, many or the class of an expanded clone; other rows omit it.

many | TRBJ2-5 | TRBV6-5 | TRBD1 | TGTGCCAGCAGTTACTCACCGAAGACAGGGGGCCAAGAGACCCAGTACTTC | CASSYSPKTGGQETQYF
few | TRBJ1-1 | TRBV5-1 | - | TGCGCCAGCAGCTTGGAAACAGGGCTCACTGAAGCTTTCTTT | CASSLETGLTEAFF
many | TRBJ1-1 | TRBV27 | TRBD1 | TGTGCCAGTAGGGGGACAGGGGCGAACACTGAAGCTTTCTTT | CASRGTGANTEAFF
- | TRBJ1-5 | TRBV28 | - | TGTGCCAGCAGTGTCGGGGGGGTGAGCAATCAGCCCCAGCATTTT | CASSVGGVSNQPQHF
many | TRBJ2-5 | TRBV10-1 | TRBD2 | TGCGCCAGCAGTGATACTAGCGGGAACCAAGAGACCCAGTACTTC | CASSDTSGNQETQYF
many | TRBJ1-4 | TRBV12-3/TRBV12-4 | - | TGTGCCAGCACCCTTGGCCTTAATGAAAAACTGTTTTTT | CASTLGLNEKLFF
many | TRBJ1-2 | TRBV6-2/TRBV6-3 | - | TGTGCCAGCAGTTACGCGATTGAAACAGGAGGCTACACCTTC | CASSYAIETGGYTF
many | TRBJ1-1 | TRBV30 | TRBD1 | TGTGCCTGGTTGGGGGACAGGGGAGTCGTGAACACTGAAGCTTTCTTT | CAWLGDRGVVNTEAFF
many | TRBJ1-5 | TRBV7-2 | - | TGTGCCAGCAGCATTTGGGACAGCAATCAGCCCCAGCATTTT | CASSIWDSNQPQHF
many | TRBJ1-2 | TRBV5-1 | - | TGCGCCAGCAGCTTGGCCACGAACGTCTATGGCTACACCTTC | CASSLATNVYGYTF
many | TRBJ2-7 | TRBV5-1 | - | TGCGCCAGCAGAACGGGCCCCAACCCCTCCTACGAGCAGTACTTC | CASRTGPNPSYEQYF
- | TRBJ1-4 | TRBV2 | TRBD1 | TGTGCCAGCATAGATGGACAGGCCGTCGTAGAAAAACTGTTTTTT | CASIDGQAVVEKLFF
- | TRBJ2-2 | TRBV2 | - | TGTGCCAGCACTTGGGAGGCGAACACCGGGGAGCTGTTTTTT | CASTWEANTGELFF
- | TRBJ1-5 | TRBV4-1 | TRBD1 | TGCGCCAGCAGCCAAGCCCGTGTAGCAGGGGGCCAGCCCCAGCATTTT | CASSQARVAGGQPQHF
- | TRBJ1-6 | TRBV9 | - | TGTGCCAGCAGCGTAGGGGGACGAGCTTATAATTCACCCCTCCACTTT | CASSVGGRAYNSPLHF
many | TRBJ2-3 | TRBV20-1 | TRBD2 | TGCAGTGCTGCGAACCTAGCGGTTAGCACAGATACGCAGTATTTT | CSAANLAVSTDTQYF
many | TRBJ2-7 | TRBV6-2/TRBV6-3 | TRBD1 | TGTGCCAGCGCCGGGGACGGGACAGCCTACGAGCAGTACTTC | CASAGDGTAYEQYF
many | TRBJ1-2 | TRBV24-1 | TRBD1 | TGTGCCACCAGTGATTCACAGGGGGTGTTTGGCGGCTACACCTTC | CATSDSQGVFGGYTF
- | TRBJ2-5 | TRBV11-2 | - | TGTGCCAGTACCGCGGGGTGGAGGGCCCAAGGGACCCAGTACTTC | CASTAGWRAQGTQYF
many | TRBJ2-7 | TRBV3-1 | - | TGTGCCAGCGAGGAAGGAGGGGTACGCGAGCAGTACTTC | CASEEGGVREQYF
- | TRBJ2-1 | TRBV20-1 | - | TGCAGTGCTAGAGAGCCACGGAGGAGCTCCTACAATGAGCAGTTCTTC | CSAREPRRSSYNEQFF
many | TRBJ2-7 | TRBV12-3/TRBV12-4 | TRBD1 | TGTGCCAGCAGTGCTTGGAGGGACAGGTCTGTCGAGCAGTACTTC | CASSAWRDRSVEQYF
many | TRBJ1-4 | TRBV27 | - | TGTGCCAGCAGTCGAGCAACTAATGAAAAACTGTTTTTT | CASSRATNEKLFF
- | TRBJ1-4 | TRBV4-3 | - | TGCGCCAGCAGCCAGAGTTGGAGAGGCTGGGGTGAAAAACTGTTTTTT | CASSQSWRGWGEKLFF
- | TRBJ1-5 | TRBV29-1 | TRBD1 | TGCAGCGTTCCTGGGACAGGCAATCAGCCCCAGCATTTT | CSVPGTGNQPQHF
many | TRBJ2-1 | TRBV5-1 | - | TGCGCCAGCAGCTGGGAGAAAGTCCCAGAAAGGGCCAATGAGCAGTTCTTC | CASSWEKVPERANEQFF
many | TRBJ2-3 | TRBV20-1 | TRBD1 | TGCAGTGCTATGCCAGGGGGTCAGGGAGATACGCAGTATTTT | CSAMPGGQGDTQYF
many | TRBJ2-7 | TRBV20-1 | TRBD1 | TGCAGTGCTCCTCCGGGACAGGGGGCATCCTACGAGCAGTACTTC | CSAPPGQGASYEQYF
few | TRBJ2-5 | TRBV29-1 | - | TGCAGCGTCCGATCAGGGTGGGAGACCCAGTACTTC | CSVRSGWETQYF
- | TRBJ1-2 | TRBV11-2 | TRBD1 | TGTGCCAGCAGCCTCCGGACAGGAATGAACTATGGCTACACCTTC | CASSLRTGMNYGYTF
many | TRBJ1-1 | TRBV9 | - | TGTGCCAGCAGCGTAGTACGGGGGGCGTCTGAAGCTTTCTTT | CASSVVRGASEAFF
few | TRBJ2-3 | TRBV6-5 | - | TGTGCCAGCAGTTTATTGGGACTTAGCACAGATACGCAGTATTTT | CASSLLGLSTDTQYF
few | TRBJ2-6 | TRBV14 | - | TGTGCCAGCAGCCAAGATTCCGGTCCCATCTCTGGGGCCAACGTCCTGACTTTC | CASSQDSGPISGANVLTF
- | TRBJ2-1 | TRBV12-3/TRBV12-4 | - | TGTGCCAGCAGCTTAGATCCAGCGACTGAGCAGTTCTTC | CASSLDPATEQFF
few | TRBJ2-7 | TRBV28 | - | TGTGCCAGCAGCCCGGCGGAGGGGTCCTACGAGCAGTACTTC | CASSPAEGSYEQYF
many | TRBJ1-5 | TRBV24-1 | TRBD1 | TGTGCCACCAGTGATTCTTCGGGACAGGGGGCCATTAGCAATCAGCCCCAGCATTTT | CATSDSSGQGAISNQPQHF
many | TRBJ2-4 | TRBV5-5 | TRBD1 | TGTGCCAGCAGCTTGGAAGGGGACAGGGGGCGACGTCAGTACTTC | CASSLEGDRGRRQYF
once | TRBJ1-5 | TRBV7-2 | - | TGTGCCAGCAGCTGGGACGTACTGAATCAGCCCCAGCATTTT | CASSWDVLNQPQHF
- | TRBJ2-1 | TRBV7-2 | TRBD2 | TGTGCCAGCAGCTTAGCGGGGGGGGGACTAGCGGGAGAAGTAGGTGATGAGCAGTTCTTC | CASSLAGGGLAGEVGDEQFF
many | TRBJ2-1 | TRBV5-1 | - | TGCGCCAGCAGCTGGGGACCCGGGTCCGGTGAGCAGTTCTTC | CASSWGPGSGEQFF
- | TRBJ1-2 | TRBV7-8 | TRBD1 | TGTGCCAGCAGCTTACGGGGACAGGGGCATCGTTTCACCTTC | CASSLRGQGHRFTF
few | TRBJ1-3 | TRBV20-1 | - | TGCAGTGCAGATCAGGGCTCTGGAAACACCATATATTTT | CSADQGSGNTIYF
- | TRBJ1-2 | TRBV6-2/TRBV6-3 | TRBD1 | TGTGCCAGCAGTTACGCAGCGCAGGGGGCGGCGACTGACGATGGCTACACCTTC | CASSYAAQGAATDDGYTF
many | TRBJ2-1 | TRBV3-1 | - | TGTGCCAGCAGCCACTACCAGTCCGTAACCAATGAGCAGTTCTTC | CASSHYQSVTNEQFF
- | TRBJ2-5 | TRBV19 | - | TGTGCCAGTAGTATATTCGCCTCTACAGGGCTACATGAGACCCAGTACTTC | CASSIFASTGLHETQYF
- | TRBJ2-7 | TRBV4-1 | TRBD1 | TGCGCCAGCAGCCAAGGACAGGGGGCAAAAGAGCAGTACTTC | CASSQGQGAKEQYF
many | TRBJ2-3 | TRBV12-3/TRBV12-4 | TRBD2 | TGTGCCAGCAGTCCTGGACTAGCGGGGGATTTTAGTCCAGATACGCAGTATTTT | CASSPGLAGDFSPDTQYF
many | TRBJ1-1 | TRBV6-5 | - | TGTGCCAGCAGTTACCCGCTCAGCGGATTGAACACTGAAGCTTTCTTT | CASSYPLSGLNTEAFF
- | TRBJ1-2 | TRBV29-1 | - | TGCAGCGTTGAACTTGTTGCTTATGGCTACACCTTC | CSVELVAYGYTF
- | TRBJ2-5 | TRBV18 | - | TGTGCCAGCTCACCAGGTCTGGGAGGAGCGGCCCAGTACTTC | CASSPGLGGAAQYF
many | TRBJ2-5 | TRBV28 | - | TGTGCCAGCAGACCAACGACATTGGGGAGCGCGGAGACCCAGTACTTC | CASRPTTLGSAETQYF
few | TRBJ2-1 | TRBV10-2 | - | TGCGCCAGCGGTCGGGAGATGTACAATGAGCAGTTCTTC | CASGREMYNEQFF
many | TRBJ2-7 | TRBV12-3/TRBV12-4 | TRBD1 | TGTGCCAGCAGAAAGACAGGGGGAGGCTACGAGCAGTACTTC | CASRKTGGGYEQYF
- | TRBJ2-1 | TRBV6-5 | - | TGTGCCAGCAGTTTACTGAGTGGCGTCGATGAGCAGTTCTTC | CASSLLSGVDEQFF
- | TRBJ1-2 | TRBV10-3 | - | TGTGCCATCAGTGTTTGGTCCCCGGGACGAAACTATGGCTACACCTTC | CAISVWSPGRNYGYTF
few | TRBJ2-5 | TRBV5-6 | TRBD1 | TGTGCCAGCAGCATTGGACAGGCGGAAGAGACCCAGTACTTC | CASSIGQAEETQYF
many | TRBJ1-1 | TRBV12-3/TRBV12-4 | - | TGTGCCAGCAGGGAACCCTCGGACACTGAAGCTTTCTTT | CASREPSDTEAFF
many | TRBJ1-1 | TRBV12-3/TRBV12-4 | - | TGTGCCAGCAGTCCGAATCAATGGGGGAAAGCTTTCTTT | CASSPNQWGKAFF
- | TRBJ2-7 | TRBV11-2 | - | TGTGCCAGCAGCCGGGAGGAGGGGGGATCCTACGAGCAGTACTTC | CASSREEGGSYEQYF